This passage covers 19 T cell receptor beta chains from one sample sequenced in a study of blood T cell repertoires in COVID-19. Clones were read by immunoSEQ multiplex PCR, and TCRdb kept only the in-frame ones, dropping some. Here the sample spans 80,000 to 100,000 clones, about 90% being singletons. The sample taken for sequencing was peripheral blood. The origin of the receptors is a human donor with COVID-19, enrolled during active disease. The donor label of this sample is uncertain.

V and J are TRBV14 and TRBJ1-1; D remains unclear. Germline V gene lookup returns CDR1 SGHDN and CDR2 FVKESK. The germline V and J ends were trimmed by 1 base and 5 bases, with 8 bases remaining between them. The CDR3 has 13 residues. Here the CDR3 DNA reads TGTGCCAGCAGCCAAGCTCGGGTAACTGAAGCTTTCTTT. Its translation is CASSQARVTEAFF. Using reference TRBV14 and TRBJ1-1 for the parts outside the CDR3, the full variable domain is EAGVTQFPSHSVIEKGQTVTLRCDPISGHDNLYWYRRVMGKEIKFLLHFVKESKQDESGMPNNRFLAERTGGTYSTLKVQPAELEDSGVYFCASSQARVTEAFFGQGTRLTVV.

This chain connects TRBV20-1 to TRBJ2-3; D is uncertain. This CDR3 spans 11 amino acids. Germline V gene data show CDR1 as DFQATT and CDR2 as SNEGSKA (reference sequence). Trimming removed 6 bases from V and 7 bases from J, with 11 bases in between. CDR3 nucleotides: TGCAGTGCCCTTGAAACATATACGCAGTATTTT. Protein: CSALETYTQYF.

The chain uses TRBV24-1 and TRBJ2-7; possibly TRBD2 for D (5 bases). The CDR3 is made up of 17 amino acids. Trimming stripped 2 bases from V and 3 bases from J, with 19 bases between. Germline CDR1 KGHDR, CDR2 SFDVKD. In nucleotides, the CDR3 is TGTGCCACCAGTGATTCCGTACTAGGGCCCATACACTACGAGCAGTACTTC. Its protein is CATSDSVLGPIHYEQYF.

V gene TRBV7-2 combines with J gene TRBJ2-3; D is perhaps TRBD2 (6 bases). The V gene's germline CDR1 is SGHTA and CDR2 FQGNSA. This CDR3 comprises 16 residues. The ends were cut back, 5 bases at V and 0 bases at J, with 15 bases in the middle. For the CDR3, the DNA is TGTGCCAGCAGCCCCCTGGTAGCGGTAAGCACAGATACGCAGTATTTT. Its translation: CASSPLVAVSTDTQYF. Variable domain in full (rest from reference TRBV7-2 and TRBJ2-3): GAGVSQSPSNKVTEKGKDVELRCDPISGHTALYWYRQSLGQGLEFLIYFQGNSAPDKSGLPSDRFSAERTGGSVSTLTIQRTQQEDSAVYLCASSPLVAVSTDTQYFGPGTRLTVL.

The chain recombines TRBV14 with TRBJ2-1; 8 bases align to TRBD1. Losses at the gene ends were 4 bases for V and 6 bases for J; bases not matched to a gene: 5. The CDR3 runs to 14 residues. CDR1 is SGHDN, CDR2 FVKESK, per germline. The CDR3 is CASSRIGQGNEQFF. Here the CDR3 DNA reads TGTGCCAGCAGCCGAATAGGACAGGGCAATGAGCAGTTCTTC.

This rearrangement joins TRBV6-5 to TRBJ2-3, with D possibly matching TRBD2 (7 bases). This CDR3 is 16 amino acids long. Germline V gives CDR1 MNHEY, CDR2 SVGAGI. With 2 bases removed from V and 2 bases from J, the gap between germline ends came to 14 bases. The CDR3 bases are TGTGCCAGCAGTTACGAGGCTCGGGGGGCCACAGATACGCAGTATTTT. Translation gives CASSYEARGATDTQYF.

The V gene is TRBV2, the J gene TRBJ1-1; no reliable D call. Germline lookup yields CDR1 SNHLY and CDR2 FYNNEI. V dropped 7 bases and J dropped 1 base, with 10 bases sitting between them. The CDR3 is 13 amino acids. Here the CDR3 reads CASNGSPNTEAFF. The CDR3 bases are TGTGCCAGCAATGGCAGTCCGAACACTGAAGCTTTCTTT.

The J gene is TRBJ2-5, the V gene TRBV12-5, with TRBD2 identical over 16 bases. CDR1 and CDR2 from the germline V gene are LGHNT and FRNRAP. This CDR3 contains 19 residues. After removal of 1 base from V and 1 base from J, the junction contained 6 bases not matched to a gene. The CDR3 sequence is CASGLGAGTSGRAQETQYF. CDR3 nucleotides: TGTGCTAGTGGTTTGGGCGCCGGGACTAGCGGGAGGGCCCAAGAGACCCAGTACTTC.

The rearrangement joins TRBV18 to TRBJ2-1, with D possibly being TRBD2 (6 bases). Germline assignment: CDR1 KGHSH and CDR2 LQKENI. CDR3 size: 13 residues. V was shortened by 6 bases and J by 7 bases, with 13 bases between the two germline ends. The DNA for the CDR3 is TGTGCCAGCTCGGGCGGGGAGGATAATGAGCAGTTCTTC. Its translation is CASSGGEDNEQFF.

This clone was detected ten times or more. The V and J genes are TRBV7-3 and TRBJ2-7; TRBD2 matches 7 bases. There are 14 residues in the CDR3. CDR1 is SGHTA, CDR2 FQGTGA, per germline. V trimming: 8 bases; J trimming: 3 bases; junction bases outside the gene matches: 10. CDR3 DNA: TGTGCCAGCCGAGGAAGCGGGATTTACTACGAGCAGTACTTC. It encodes CASRGSGIYYEQYF. Supplemented by reference TRBV7-3 and TRBJ2-7, the full variable domain reads GAGVSQTPSNKVTEKGKYVELRCDPISGHTALYWYRQSLGQGPEFLIYFQGTGAADDSGLPNDRFFAVRPEGSVSTLKIQRTERGDSAVYLCASRGSGIYYEQYFGPGTRLTVT.

The table lists this clone with a count of one. V is TRBV3-1 (or the pseudogene TRBV3-2) and J is TRBJ2-2; D is undetermined. Trimming cost V 0 bases and J 0 bases, with 2 bases left between them. Germline lookup yields CDR1 LGHDT and CDR2 YNNKEL (reference sequence). The CDR3 has 14 residues. DNA of the CDR3: TGTGCCAGCAGCCAAGACTCGAACACCGGGGAGCTGTTTTTT. It yields the protein CASSQDSNTGELFF.

V and J are TRBV4-1 and TRBJ1-1; D call uncertain. V was trimmed by 4 bases and J by 4 bases, leaving 10 bases between them. The CDR3 runs to 13 residues. CDR1 and CDR2 (germline): MGHRA, YSYEKL. The CDR3 is CASSPREGTEAFF. The CDR3 DNA reads as TGCGCCAGCAGCCCTAGAGAGGGCACTGAAGCTTTCTTT.

The chain carries TRBV4-1 and TRBJ2-2, with 7 bases lining up with TRBD1. The V gene's germline CDR1 is MGHRA and CDR2 YSYEKL. The CDR3 is made up of 16 amino acids. J gave up 3 bases and V 0 bases, and 4 bases lay outside the gene matches. CDR3 residues: CASSQDEGADTGELFF. In nucleotides, the CDR3 is TGCGCCAGCAGCCAAGATGAGGGGGCTGACACCGGGGAGCTGTTTTTT.

The chain uses TRBV10-3 and TRBJ1-2; D not certain. V lost 3 bases to trimming and J lost 0 bases, with 5 bases between them. This CDR3 contains 13 residues. The germline V gene encodes CDR1 ENHRY and CDR2 SYGVKD. This CDR3 is CAISDTANYGYTF. DNA of the CDR3: TGTGCCATCAGTGATACAGCTAACTATGGCTACACCTTC.

This rearrangement joins TRBV27 to TRBJ1-2; 8 nucleotides match TRBD1. This CDR3 has 15 amino acids. Germline CDR1 MNHEY, CDR2 SMNVEV (reference sequence). The V and J ends lost 6 bases and 4 bases, in that order; junction bases with no gene match: 10. The CDR3 DNA reads as TGTGCCAGCAGCCCTTGGACAGGGTCGGGCTATGGCTACACCTTC. The encoded protein is CASSPWTGSGYGYTF.

CDR3 residues: CASSQPPNEGGLEETQYF. DNA of the CDR3: TGCGCCAGCAGCCAACCCCCAAACGAGGGCGGTTTGGAAGAGACCCAGTACTTC. The chain couples TRBV4-1 to TRBJ2-5; D might be TRBD2 (5 bases). Germline V gives CDR1 MGHRA, CDR2 YSYEKL. There are 18 residues in the CDR3. The V end was cut by 2 bases, the J end by 3 bases, with 22 bases between.

The J gene is TRBJ2-6, the V gene TRBV5-1; D perhaps matches TRBD1 (6 bases). Germline V gives CDR1 SGHRS, CDR2 YFSETQ. V lost 4 bases and J 0 bases, leaving 17 bases between the germline ends. The CDR3 covers 18 residues. CDR3 coding DNA: TGCGCCAGCAGCGGATACAGGGACCTAAACTCTGGGGCCAACGTCCTGACTTTC. This sequence encodes CASSGYRDLNSGANVLTF.

The rearrangement uses TRBV6-5 and TRBJ2-5; 7 bases line up with TRBD1. CDR1 MNHEY and CDR2 SVGAGI come from the germline V gene. The CDR3 runs 12 residues. Unmatched junction bases numbered 5, after V lost 9 bases and J lost 4 bases. This CDR3 reads CASDRVRETQYF. CDR3 DNA: TGTGCCAGTGACAGGGTTCGAGAGACCCAGTACTTC.

V usage is TRBV3-1 (or the pseudogene TRBV3-2) and J usage is TRBJ2-5, with D possibly matching TRBD1 (6 bases). Trimming pared 4 bases from V and 2 bases from J, leaving 20 bases between. Germline V lookup: CDR1 LGHDT, CDR2 YNNKEL (reference sequence). The CDR3 runs to 17 residues. The DNA for the CDR3 is TGTGCCAGCAGCCTAGACAAGGGGACAACTGTGCAAGAGACCCAGTACTTC. This encodes CASSLDKGTTVQETQYF.